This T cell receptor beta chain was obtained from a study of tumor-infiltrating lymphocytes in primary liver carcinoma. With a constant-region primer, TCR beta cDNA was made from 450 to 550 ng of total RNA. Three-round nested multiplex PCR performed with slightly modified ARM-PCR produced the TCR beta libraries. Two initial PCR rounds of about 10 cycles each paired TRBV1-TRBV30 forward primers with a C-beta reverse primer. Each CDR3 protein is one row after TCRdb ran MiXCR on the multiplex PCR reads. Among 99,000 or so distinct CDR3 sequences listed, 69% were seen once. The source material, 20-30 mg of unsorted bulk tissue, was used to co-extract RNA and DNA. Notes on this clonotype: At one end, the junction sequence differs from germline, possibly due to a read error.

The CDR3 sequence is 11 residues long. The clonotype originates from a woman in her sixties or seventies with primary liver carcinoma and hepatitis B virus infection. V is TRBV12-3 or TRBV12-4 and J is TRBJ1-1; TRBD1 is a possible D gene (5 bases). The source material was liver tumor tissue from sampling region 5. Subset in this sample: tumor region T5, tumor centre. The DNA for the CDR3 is TGTGCCGGCGGCAGGGCCACTGAAGCTTACTTT. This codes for CAGGRATEAYF.